This TCR beta chain was recovered during a study of blood T cell repertoires in COVID-19. Study at large: Researchers got acute and convalescent COVID-19 samples from the United States, Italy and Spain. In each case, the material was cDNA or gDNA derived from T cells, B-cell-depleted T cells, or PBMCs.

Authors' data handling: Estimation of nucleated cell counts was performed using reference gene primer amplification. TCRdb keeps only in-frame clones here, not all; method: immunoSEQ multiplex PCR. Clonal size and the V and J genes are those of that table, whereas D and trimming came from the DNA. The sample lists 95,000 to 150,000 clones; 82% were seen once. This CDR3 has 11 amino acids. Germline V gene data show CDR1 as DFQATT and CDR2 as SNEGSKA (reference sequence). With V trimmed by 3 bases and J by 8 bases, 3 bases remained unmatched. The source is a woman aged 70 to 79 with acute or convalescent COVID-19. The chain is built from TRBV20-1 and TRBJ1-2, with 7 bases lining up with TRBD1. Sequencing was performed on peripheral blood. The CDR3 region is CSASRQGGYTF. CDR3 coding DNA: TGCAGTGCTAGCAGACAGGGCGGCTACACCTTC.